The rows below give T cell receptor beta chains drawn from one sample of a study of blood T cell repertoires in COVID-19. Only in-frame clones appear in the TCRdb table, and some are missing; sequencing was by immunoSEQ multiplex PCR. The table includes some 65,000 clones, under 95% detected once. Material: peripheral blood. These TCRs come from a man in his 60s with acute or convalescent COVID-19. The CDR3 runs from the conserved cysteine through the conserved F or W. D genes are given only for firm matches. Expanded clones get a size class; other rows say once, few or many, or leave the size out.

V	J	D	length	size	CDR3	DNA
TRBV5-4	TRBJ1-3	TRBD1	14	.	CASSNRDRVNTIYF	TGTGCCAGCAGCAACCGGGACAGGGTAAACACCATATATTTT
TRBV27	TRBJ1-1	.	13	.	CASSRGGEGEAFF	TGTGCCAGCTCCCGGGGGGGCGAAGGTGAAGCTTTCTTT
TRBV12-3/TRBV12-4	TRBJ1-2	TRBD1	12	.	CASRDRGYGYTF	TGTGCCAGCAGGGACAGGGGCTATGGCTACACCTTC
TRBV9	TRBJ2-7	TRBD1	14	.	CASSLQGGGYEQYF	TGTGCCAGCAGCCTACAGGGGGGAGGCTACGAGCAGTACTTC
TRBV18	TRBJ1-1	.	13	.	CASSPLRNTEAFF	TGTGCCAGCTCACCACTCAGGAACACTGAAGCTTTCTTT
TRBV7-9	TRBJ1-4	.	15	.	CASSSASTTNEKLFF	TGTGCCAGCAGCTCCGCGAGCACAACTAATGAAAAACTGTTTTTT
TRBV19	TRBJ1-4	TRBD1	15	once	CASSVYRGGSEKLFF	TGTGCCAGTAGTGTTTACAGGGGAGGCAGTGAAAAACTGTTTTTT
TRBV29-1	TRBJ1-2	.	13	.	CSVGGGSNYGYTF	TGCAGCGTTGGGGGCGGAAGCAACTATGGCTACACCTTC
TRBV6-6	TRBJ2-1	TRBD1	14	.	CASNLPGTGNEQFF	TGTGCCAGCAATTTACCCGGGACAGGGAATGAGCAGTTCTTC
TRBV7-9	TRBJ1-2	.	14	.	CASSAKTTNYGYTF	TGTGCCAGCAGTGCAAAGACAACAAACTATGGCTACACCTTC
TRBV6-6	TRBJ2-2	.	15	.	CASSYGGVLTGELFF	TGTGCCAGCAGTTATGGCGGGGTTCTCACCGGGGAGCTGTTTTTT
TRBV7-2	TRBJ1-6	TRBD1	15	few	CASSSGTGYNSPLHF	TGTGCCAGCAGCTCGGGGACAGGCTATAATTCACCCCTCCACTTT
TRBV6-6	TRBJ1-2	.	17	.	CASSPPVVWGRNYGYTF	TGTGCCAGCAGTCCGCCAGTTGTTTGGGGGCGCAACTATGGCTACACCTTC
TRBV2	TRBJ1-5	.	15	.	CASSEARRSNQPQHF	TGTGCCAGCAGTGAAGCCCGGAGATCCAATCAGCCCCAGCATTTT
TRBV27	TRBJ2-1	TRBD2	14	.	CATHGTSAYNEQFF	TGTGCCACCCACGGGACTAGCGCGTACAATGAGCAGTTCTTC
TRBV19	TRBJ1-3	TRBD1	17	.	CASSIRTGGMAGNTIYF	TGTGCCAGTAGTATCCGGACAGGGGGTATGGCTGGAAACACCATATATTTT
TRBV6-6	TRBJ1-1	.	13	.	CASSYKGPTEAFF	TGTGCCAGCAGTTACAAGGGGCCCACTGAAGCTTTCTTT
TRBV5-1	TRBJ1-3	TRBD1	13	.	CASSDRGGNTIYF	TGCGCCAGCAGTGACAGGGGAGGAAACACCATATATTTT